Listed below are T cell receptor beta chains from one sample, sequenced in a study of CXCR3-negative and CXCR3-positive naive CD8 T cells. TCRdb reprocessed the 5' RACE reads, with one entry per CDR3 protein and no DNA. Its clone listing holds tens of thousands of distinct CDR3 sequences. Sequenced sample: naive CXCR3+ CD8+ T cells from blood. The receptors stem from a human donor in good health. Some clones in this sample may be carry-over from other donors' samples. Both conserved end residues are part of each CDR3.

V	J	CDR3
TRBV4-1	TRBJ2-7	CASSPLPNPDEQYF
TRBV2	TRBJ1-4	CASRITGATNEKLFF
TRBV7-9	TRBJ1-4	CASSPNMGINEKLFF
TRBV29-1	TRBJ2-7	CSVETNVAYEQYF
TRBV29-1	TRBJ1-6	CSVYTGEPYNSPLHF
TRBV4-3	TRBJ2-3	CASSQDRGPTDTQYF
TRBV18	TRBJ2-5	CASSPPTGETQYF
TRBV19	TRBJ2-7	CASSPATGGPYEQYF
TRBV7-2	TRBJ1-2	CASSLVAGYTF
TRBV7-9	TRBJ2-7	CASSLVVRAGGPGEAWEQYF
TRBV18	TRBJ2-3	CASSPPREGLSTDTQYF